The 20 T cell receptor beta chains given below trace back to one sample, sequenced in a study of blood T cell repertoires in COVID-19. Clones were read by immunoSEQ multiplex PCR, and TCRdb kept only the in-frame ones, dropping some. The data hold 100,000 or so clones, with approximately 78% observed a single time. Sequenced material: peripheral blood. The receptors here all came from a man between 45 and 60 years old with active or convalescent COVID-19.

This sequence joins TRBV6-1 and TRBJ1-5; unclear D gene. CDR3 size: 15 residues. Germline V CDR1 and CDR2: MNHNS, SASEGT. The V end lost 2 bases, the J end lost 1 base, and 9 bases lay between the germline ends. Here the CDR3 DNA reads TGTGCCAGCAGTGAACAGGCCCTAAGCAATCAGCCCCAGCATTTT. This translates into CASSEQALSNQPQHF.

The chain carries TRBV12-3 or TRBV12-4 and TRBJ1-5; a possible D gene is TRBD1 (6 bases). Trimming cost V 8 bases and J 5 bases, with 13 bases left between them. This CDR3 region has 13 residues. The CDR3 reads CASAGGRYQPQHF. The CDR3 nucleotides read TGTGCCAGCGCGGGGGGGCGGTATCAGCCCCAGCATTTT.

The rearrangement uses TRBV7-2 and TRBJ2-2; 8 nucleotides line up with TRBD1. This CDR3 contains 16 residues. J lost 0 bases, V lost 4 bases, and 4 bases had no gene match. CDR1 SGHTA and CDR2 FQGNSA come from the germline V gene. The CDR3 spells CASSYRTGTNTGELFF. The DNA for the CDR3 is TGTGCCAGCAGCTACAGGACAGGGACGAACACCGGGGAGCTGTTTTTT.

The chain is built from TRBV30 and TRBJ1-6, with a tentative D call TRBD1 (6 bases). Germline loops: CDR1 GTSNPN, CDR2 SVGIG (reference sequence). The CDR3 contains 13 residues. V was cut by 4 bases and J by 8 bases, with 12 bases left in between. The chain's CDR3 is CAWMDPGDSPLHF. The CDR3 nucleotides are TGTGCCTGGATGGATCCAGGGGATTCACCCCTCCACTTT.

This clone was seen a few times. V usage is TRBV14 and J usage is TRBJ2-7; 10 bases match TRBD2. Germline CDR1 SGHDN, CDR2 FVKESK. The CDR3 length is 13 residues. Trimming took 4 bases from V and 5 from J; bases not matched to a gene: 2. The CDR3 sequence: CASSRGLADEQYF. In nucleotides, the CDR3 is TGTGCCAGCAGCCGAGGACTAGCGGACGAGCAGTACTTC.

The chain recombines TRBV18 with TRBJ2-2; D gene unclear. Deletions cut 6 bases from V and 0 bases from J, with 14 bases between. Germline CDR1 KGHSH, CDR2 LQKENI. The CDR3 has 16 residues. DNA for the CDR3: TGTGCCAGCTCGCCTCCGGTGCGATCGAACACCGGGGAGCTGTTTTTT. This gives the protein CASSPPVRSNTGELFF.

This chain uses TRBV10-3 with TRBJ2-1; a possible D gene is TRBD2 (6 bases). CDR1 is ENHRY and CDR2 is SYGVKD in the germline V gene. The CDR3 is made up of 15 amino acids. V was trimmed by 10 bases and J by 7 bases, leaving 23 bases between them. The DNA of the CDR3 is TGTGCCACCAAATCGACGGGACTGGCCGAAAATGAGCAGTTCTTC. Its translation: CATKSTGLAENEQFF.

This rearrangement joins TRBV27 to TRBJ1-4, with 7 bases identical to TRBD1. With V trimmed by 5 bases and J by 4 bases, 7 bases remained unmatched. CDR1 is MNHEY, CDR2 SMNVEV, per germline (reference sequence). The CDR3 is 15 residues long. The CDR3 DNA is TGTGCCAGCAGTACACTTGGACAGGTTAATGAAAAACTGTTTTTT. Its translation is CASSTLGQVNEKLFF.

The chain employs TRBV3-1 (or the pseudogene TRBV3-2) and TRBJ2-7; 9 bases fit TRBD2. CDR1 LGHDT and CDR2 YNNKEL come from the germline V gene (reference sequence). With 1 base clipped from V and 6 bases from J, the junction kept 7 bases outside the gene matches. The CDR3 has 15 amino acids. The CDR3 DNA follows: TGTGCCAGCAGCCAAGCTGGGACTAGCCGTGCCGAGCAGTACTTC. The encoded protein is CASSQAGTSRAEQYF.

The CDR3 bases are TGCGCCAGCAGCTTGGGTAGACAGGGGATCCACACAGATACGCAGTATTTT. Translating it yields CASSLGRQGIHTDTQYF. The chain couples TRBV5-1 to TRBJ2-3; 8 bases fit TRBD1. This CDR3 is built from 17 residues. V was clipped by 0 bases and J by 2 bases; unmatched bases: 8. CDR1 is SGHRS and CDR2 is YFSETQ in the germline V gene.

The V and J genes are TRBV10-3 and TRBJ1-5; 7 nucleotides match TRBD1. The CDR3 contains 18 residues. The junction had 10 bases not matched to a gene; V was cut back by 2 bases and J by 0 bases. In germline, CDR1 is ENHRY, CDR2 SYGVKD. CDR3 protein: CAISERGPNVYSNQPQHF. Here the CDR3 DNA reads TGTGCCATCAGTGAGAGGGGGCCGAACGTTTATAGCAATCAGCCCCAGCATTTT.

CDR3 sequence reads: CAWKQGGQNIQYF. CDR3 DNA: TGTGCCTGGAAACAGGGGGGTCAAAACATTCAGTACTTC. V gene TRBV30 combines with J gene TRBJ2-4; 8 positions match TRBD1. Trimming cost V 4 bases and J 5 bases; bases outside gene matches: 4. The CDR3 totals 13 residues. CDR1 GTSNPN and CDR2 SVGIG come from the germline V gene (reference sequence). The full variable domain, rest sourced from reference TRBV30 and TRBJ2-4, is SQTIHQWPATLVQPVGSPLSLECTVEGTSNPNLYWYRQAAGRGLQLLFYSVGIGQISSEVPQNLSASRPQDRQFILSSKKLLLSDSGFYLCAWKQGGQNIQYFGAGTRLSVL.

V gene TRBV4-3 combines with J gene TRBJ2-7, with 9 bases that match TRBD1. V dropped 4 bases and J dropped 4; count of bases not matched to a gene: 2. This CDR3 has 13 residues. CDR1 LGHNA and CDR2 YSLEER come from the germline V gene. Here the CDR3 DNA reads TGCGCCAGCAGCCGCGACAGGGGGTACGAGCAGTACTTC. The encoded protein is CASSRDRGYEQYF.

V is TRBV18 and J is TRBJ2-5; 7 bases align to TRBD2. The CDR3 contains 14 residues. Germline V gene data show CDR1 as KGHSH and CDR2 as LQKENI. The V gene end was trimmed by 10 bases and the J gene end by 3 bases; junction bases not matched to a gene: 11. In DNA, the CDR3 is TGTGCCAACATCCTCGGGGGGACGGAAGAGACCCAGTACTTC. It is translated as CANILGGTEETQYF. Supplemented by reference TRBV18 and TRBJ2-5, the full variable domain reads NAGVMQNPRHLVRRRGQEARLRCSPMKGHSHVYWYRQLPEEGLKFMVYLQKENIIDESGMPKERFSAEFPKEGPSILRIQQVVRGDSAAYFCANILGGTEETQYFGPGTRLLVL.

The chain couples TRBV28 to TRBJ1-5; D is possibly TRBD1 (6 bases). Germline CDR1 reads MDHEN; CDR2 reads SYDVKM. CDR3 size: 17 residues. The V gene lost 5 bases and the J gene lost 0 bases, with 17 bases spanning the gap. The CDR3 DNA is TGTGCCAGCAGTACGGGGGGCGCCGGTTATAGCAATCAGCCCCAGCATTTT. Amino acids: CASSTGGAGYSNQPQHF. The full variable domain, rest sourced from reference TRBV28 and TRBJ1-5, is DVKVTQSSRYLVKRTGEKVFLECVQDMDHENMFWYRQDPGLGLRLIYFSYDVKMKEKGDIPEGYSVSREKKERFSLILESASTNQTSMYLCASSTGGAGYSNQPQHFGDGTRLSIL.

This chain links TRBV3-1 (or the pseudogene TRBV3-2) with TRBJ2-5, with 11 bases fitting TRBD2. This CDR3 comprises 16 residues. The V gene's germline CDR1 is LGHDT and CDR2 YNNKEL (reference sequence). Trimming removed 3 bases from V and 3 bases from J; junction bases left unmatched: 6. The CDR3 coding sequence is TGTGCCAGCAGCCACCCACTAGCGGGGGAAAAAGAGACCCAGTACTTC. This encodes CASSHPLAGEKETQYF.

This chain links TRBV7-9 with TRBJ2-2; the match to TRBD2 covers 9 bases. Trimming removed 5 bases from V and 4 bases from J; junction bases left unmatched: 11. Looked up from germline, CDR1 is SEHNR and CDR2 is FQNEAQ (reference sequence). CDR3 length equals 17 residues. The CDR3 region is CASSPKSRGGVTGELFF. CDR3 in DNA: TGTGCCAGCAGCCCCAAATCGCGGGGGGGCGTCACCGGGGAGCTGTTTTTT.

This sequence joins TRBV6-5 and TRBJ1-3, with a weak D call TRBD1 (5 bases). The CDR3 length is 16 residues. Germline CDR1 reads MNHEY; CDR2 reads SVGAGI. Trimming cost V 0 bases and J 4 bases, with 13 bases left between them. This CDR3 reads CASSYSTGGKGNTIYF. The CDR3 nucleotides read TGTGCCAGCAGTTACTCCACCGGGGGGAAAGGAAACACCATATATTTT.

The chain couples TRBV7-6 to TRBJ1-3, with 12 nucleotides matching TRBD1. The CDR3 runs 14 residues. CDR1 is SGHVS, CDR2 FNYEAQ, per germline. Trimming took 3 bases from V and 9 from J; bases not matched to a gene: 3. CDR3 sequence reads: CASSLGTGGTTIYF. Here the CDR3 DNA reads TGTGCCAGCAGCTTGGGGACAGGGGGCACCACCATATATTTT.

The V gene is TRBV7-6, the J gene TRBJ2-5; TRBD2 aligns across 8 bases. V shed 3 bases and J 4 bases; nucleotides not matched to a gene: 4. Germline loops: CDR1 SGHVS, CDR2 FNYEAQ. The CDR3 spans 14 residues. The CDR3 region has the DNA TGTGCCAGCAGCTTCGGGGGGGAAGGAGAGACCCAGTACTTC. It specifies CASSFGGEGETQYF.